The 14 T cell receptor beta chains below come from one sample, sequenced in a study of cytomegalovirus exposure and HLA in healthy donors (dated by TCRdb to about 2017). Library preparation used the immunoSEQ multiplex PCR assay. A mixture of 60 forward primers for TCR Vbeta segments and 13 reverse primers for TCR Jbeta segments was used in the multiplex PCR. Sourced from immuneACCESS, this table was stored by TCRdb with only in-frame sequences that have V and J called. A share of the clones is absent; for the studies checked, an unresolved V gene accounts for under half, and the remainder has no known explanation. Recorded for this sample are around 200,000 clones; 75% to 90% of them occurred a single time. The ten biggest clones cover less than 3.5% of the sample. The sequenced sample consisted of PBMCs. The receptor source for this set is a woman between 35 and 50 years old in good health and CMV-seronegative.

The CDR3: CASSFEAGGIGELFF. CDR3 DNA sequence: TGTGCCAGCAGCTTTGAAGCGGGAGGGATCGGGGAGCTGTTTTTT. The genes are TRBV7-9 and TRBJ2-2; 10 bases fit TRBD2. J lost 7 bases, V lost 3 bases, and 5 bases had no gene match. Germline-derived CDR1 and CDR2 are SEHNR and FQNEAQ (reference sequence). CDR3 size: 15 residues.

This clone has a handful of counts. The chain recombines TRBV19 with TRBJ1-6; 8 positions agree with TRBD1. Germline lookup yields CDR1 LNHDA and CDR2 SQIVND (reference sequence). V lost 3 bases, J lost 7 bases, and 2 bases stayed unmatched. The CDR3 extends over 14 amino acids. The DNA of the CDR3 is TGTGCCAGTAGTATCGACAGGGGAAATTCACCCCTCCACTTT. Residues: CASSIDRGNSPLHF. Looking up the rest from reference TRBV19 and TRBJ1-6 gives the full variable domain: DGGITQSPKYLFRKEGQNVTLSCEQNLNHDAMYWYRQDPGQGLRLIYYSQIVNDFQKGDIAEGYSVSREKKESFPLTVTSAQKNPTAFYLCASSIDRGNSPLHFGNGTRLTVT.

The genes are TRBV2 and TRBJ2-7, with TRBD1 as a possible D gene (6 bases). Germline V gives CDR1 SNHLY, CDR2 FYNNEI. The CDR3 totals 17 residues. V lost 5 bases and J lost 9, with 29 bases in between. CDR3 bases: TGTGCCAGCAGTCCACACCTCGGACAGATTGATACTACGAGGCAGTACTTC. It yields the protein CASSPHLGQIDTTRQYF.

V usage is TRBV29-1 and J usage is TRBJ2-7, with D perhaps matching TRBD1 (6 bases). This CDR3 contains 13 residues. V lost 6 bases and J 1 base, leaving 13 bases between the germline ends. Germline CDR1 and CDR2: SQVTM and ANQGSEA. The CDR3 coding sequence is TGCAGCGTATGGACAGAGAGATCCTACGAGCAGTACTTC. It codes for CSVWTERSYEQYF.

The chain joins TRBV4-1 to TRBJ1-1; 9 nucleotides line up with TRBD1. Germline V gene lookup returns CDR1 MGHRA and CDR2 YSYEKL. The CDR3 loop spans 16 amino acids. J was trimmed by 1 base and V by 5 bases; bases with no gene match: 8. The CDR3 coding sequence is TGCGCCAGCAGCTATCGGGACAGGGTTCCGAACACTGAAGCTTTCTTT. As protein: CASSYRDRVPNTEAFF.

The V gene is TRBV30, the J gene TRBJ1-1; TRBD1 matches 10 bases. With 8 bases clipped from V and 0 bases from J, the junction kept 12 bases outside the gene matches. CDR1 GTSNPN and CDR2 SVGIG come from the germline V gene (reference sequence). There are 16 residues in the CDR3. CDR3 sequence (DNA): TGTGCCGGAACCTGGACAGGGGGAAGAATGAACACTGAAGCTTTCTTT. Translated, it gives CAGTWTGGRMNTEAFF.

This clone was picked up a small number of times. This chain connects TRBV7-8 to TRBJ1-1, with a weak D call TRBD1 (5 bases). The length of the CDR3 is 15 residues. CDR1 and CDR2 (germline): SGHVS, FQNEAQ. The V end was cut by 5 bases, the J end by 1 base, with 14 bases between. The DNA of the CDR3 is TGTGCCAGCAGCCCCCGTGGGGCGAGGAACACTGAAGCTTTCTTT. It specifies CASSPRGARNTEAFF.

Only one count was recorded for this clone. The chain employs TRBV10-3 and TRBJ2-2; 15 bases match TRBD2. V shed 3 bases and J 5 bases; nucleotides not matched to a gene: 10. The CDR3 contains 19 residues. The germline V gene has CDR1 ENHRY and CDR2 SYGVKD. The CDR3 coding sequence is TGTGCCATCAGTGAATTCGGACTAGCGGGAGGGCCTGGAACCGGGGAGCTGTTTTTT. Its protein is CAISEFGLAGGPGTGELFF.

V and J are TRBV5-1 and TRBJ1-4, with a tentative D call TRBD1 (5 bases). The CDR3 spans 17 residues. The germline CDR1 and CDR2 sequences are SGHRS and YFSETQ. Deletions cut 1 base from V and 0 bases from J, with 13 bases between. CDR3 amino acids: CASSLTGTQATNEKLFF. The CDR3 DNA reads TGCGCCAGCAGCTTGACAGGAACCCAAGCAACTAATGAAAAACTGTTTTTT.

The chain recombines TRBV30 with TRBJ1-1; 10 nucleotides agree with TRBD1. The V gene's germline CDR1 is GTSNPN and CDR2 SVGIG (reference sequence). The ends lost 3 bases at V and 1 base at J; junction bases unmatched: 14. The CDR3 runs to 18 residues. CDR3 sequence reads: CAWRPFGQGGARNTEAFF. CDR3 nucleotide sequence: TGTGCCTGGAGACCCTTTGGACAGGGGGGGGCGAGGAACACTGAAGCTTTCTTT.

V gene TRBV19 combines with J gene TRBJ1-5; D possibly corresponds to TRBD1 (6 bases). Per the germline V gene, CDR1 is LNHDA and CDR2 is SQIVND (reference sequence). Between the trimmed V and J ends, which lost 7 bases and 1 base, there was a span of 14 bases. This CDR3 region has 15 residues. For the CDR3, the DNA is TGTGCCAGTACCAAAAGGACAGAGAGCAATCAGCCCCAGCATTTT. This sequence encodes CASTKRTESNQPQHF.

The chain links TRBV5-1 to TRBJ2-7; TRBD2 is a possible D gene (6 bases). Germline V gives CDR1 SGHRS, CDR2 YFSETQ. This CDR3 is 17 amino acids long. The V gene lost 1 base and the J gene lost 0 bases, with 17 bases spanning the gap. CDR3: CASSLFNVAESSYEQYF. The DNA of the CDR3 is TGCGCCAGCAGCTTGTTCAATGTAGCGGAGAGCTCCTACGAGCAGTACTTC.

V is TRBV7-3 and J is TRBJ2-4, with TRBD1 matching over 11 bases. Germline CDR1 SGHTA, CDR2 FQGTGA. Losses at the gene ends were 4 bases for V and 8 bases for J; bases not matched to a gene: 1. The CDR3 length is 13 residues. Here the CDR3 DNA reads TGTGCCAGCAGCTCGGGACAGGGGGACATTCAGTACTTC. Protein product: CASSSGQGDIQYF.

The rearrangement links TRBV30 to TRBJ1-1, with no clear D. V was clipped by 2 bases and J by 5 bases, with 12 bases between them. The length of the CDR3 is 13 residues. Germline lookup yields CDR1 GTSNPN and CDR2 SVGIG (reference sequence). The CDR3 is CAWSNLPETEAFF. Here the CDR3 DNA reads TGTGCCTGGAGTAACCTACCGGAGACTGAAGCTTTCTTT.